This T cell receptor beta chain came from a study of vaccination effects on CD4 cells after COVID-19 (dated by TCRdb to the early 2020s). Regarding the study in general: In the ViraFEST assay, PBMC were stimulated with viral peptide pools, and antigen-specific CD4+ T cell clonotypes were then identified by expansion using TCR sequencing. Each participant got two doses of an mRNA SARS-CoV-2 vaccine, either BNT162b2 or mRNA-1273. Roughly 2 million PBMC per well were cultured in IMDM with 5% human AB serum, 10 IU/ml IL-2 and gentamicin, plus 10 ug/ml peptides. The study compared SARS-CoV-2 spike-specific CD4+ TCR repertoires before and after mRNA vaccination in COVID-19 convalescent patients and infection-naive vaccine recipients. Altogether, some 11 COVID-19 convalescent patients and a few SARS-CoV-2-naive healthy vaccine recipients made up the full study. Cultures from other donors in the study were sequenced using the Oncomine TCR Beta short-read assay on an Illumina iSeq 100. Study-level results and caveats: Limitations of the study were the small number of convalescent patients and the absence of early post-infection timepoints. Among healthy vaccine recipients, nearly all vaccine-induced clones were SARS-CoV-2 mono-reactive, and only 1 of 255 was cross-reactive with common cold coronaviruses. Clones induced by infection and clones induced by vaccination both contracted markedly at late timepoints after vaccination, which fits with T cell responses waning over time.

To note about this clone: The antigen it binds to is not known. No base quality values were provided; no much bigger clone lies one nucleotide off.

Receptors were amplified or captured by the immunoSEQ multiplex PCR assay. DNA from the CD4+ T cells that had been cultured and isolated underwent TCR beta CDR3 sequencing. The paper's data handling went like this. Non-productive TCR sequences were removed and reads were trimmed to the CDR3 region, keeping CDR3s of at least 7 amino acids. The MANAFEST web app was used to pick out antigen-specific clonotypes by comparing their expansion in peptide wells with that in reference cultures. To be called positive, a clone needed expansion at FDR<0.05 compared with the reference and with all other wells, an odds ratio greater than 5, and a frequency greater than 0.1% in two replicate wells. Clonotypes significantly expanded in SARS-CoV-2 spike wells and in at least one common cold coronavirus spike condition were defined as cross-reactive. Using the stringdist R package, CDR3 similarity was measured by Levenshtein distance, and unrooted trees were constructed with ape in R 3.6.1. This is the immuneACCESS table as TCRdb keeps it, with only in-frame sequences that have V and J called. A part of the clones is gone; compared with another copy, unresolved V genes explain less than half, and the rest is unexplained. Clone size and V and J calls were adopted from that table, with D and trimming inferred from the DNA. The sample profile shows 40,000 or so clones; around 79% of them were found once. Clones ranked in the top ten supply about 2.9% of the sample.

After approximately 11 days of culture, CD4+ T cells were isolated with the EasySep CD4+ T cell isolation kit. Negative nucleocapsid antibody results before and after vaccination confirmed that the healthy vaccine recipients had no prior SARS-CoV-2 infection. On days 3 and 7, half of the culture medium was replaced with fresh IL-2-containing medium. Each peptide stimulation condition was cultured in triplicate wells unless otherwise noted. Using Ficoll-Paque Plus gradient centrifugation, PBMC were separated from whole blood and then either used fresh or cryopreserved at -140C. The QIAamp micro DNA kit was used to extract genomic DNA from the cultured CD4+ T cells. The CDR3 sequence holds 13 residues, the cysteine and phenylalanine included. This entry keeps only the CDR3 DNA: 39 bases, framed from base 1. From a lookup of the germline V gene, CDR1 and CDR2 are SGHAT and FQNNGV. V is cut by 0 bases and J by 0 bases, and the space between the germline ends is 2 bases.

Source: CD4+ T cells from PBMCs cultured without peptide, taken before COVID-19 vaccination. The receptor comes from a human donor who received a COVID-19 vaccine. Here the chain combines TRBV11-2 and TRBJ1-1; no D gene can be assigned with confidence. The CDR3: CASSLEMNTEAFF. The DNA sequence is as follows: TGTGCCAGCAGCTTAGAGATGAACACTGAAGCTTTCTTT.